A single sample is the source of the 8 T cell receptor beta chains below, sequenced in a study of blood T cell repertoires in COVID-19 (dated by TCRdb to the early 2020s). Library generation was performed with the immunoSEQ multiplex PCR assay. This is the immuneACCESS table as TCRdb keeps it, with only in-frame sequences that have V and J called. A part of the clones is gone; compared with another copy, unresolved V genes explain less than half, and the rest is unexplained. This sample comprises 110,000 to 150,000 clones, 84% of them detected only once. Clones ranked in the top ten supply around 9.6% of the sample. Sequenced: peripheral blood. These receptors originate from a man between 60 and 75 years old with active or convalescent COVID-19.

The chain recombines TRBV6-5 with TRBJ1-2, with D possibly TRBD1 on 5 matching bases. CDR1 and CDR2 (germline): MNHEY, SVGAGI. CDR3 size: 13 residues. Trimming shortened V by 0 bases and J by 8 bases, and 10 bases separated the two germline ends. CDR3 amino acids: CASSYSGLPGYTF. The CDR3 coding sequence is TGTGCCAGCAGTTACTCGGGGCTACCCGGCTACACCTTC.

The genes are TRBV5-1 and TRBJ2-2; TRBD1 aligns across 7 bases. This CDR3 has 15 residues. Germline-derived CDR1 and CDR2 are SGHRS and YFSETQ. Unmatched junction bases numbered 1, after V lost 2 bases and J lost 0 bases. The CDR3 is CASSLGTANTGELFF. The CDR3, as DNA: TGCGCCAGCAGCTTAGGGACAGCGAACACCGGGGAGCTGTTTTTT.

V gene TRBV10-3 combines with J gene TRBJ1-1, with 10 positions matching TRBD1. The CDR3 has 13 residues. The J segment lost 1 base and the V segment lost 11 bases, leaving 4 bases of the junction unmatched. Germline lookup yields CDR1 ENHRY and CDR2 SYGVKD. CDR3: CALRTGGNTEAFF. Written as DNA, the CDR3 is TGTGCCCTGAGGACAGGGGGGAACACTGAAGCTTTCTTT.

This clone was counted once. The chain employs TRBV29-1 and TRBJ2-3; 7 nucleotides align to TRBD2. V dropped 4 bases and J dropped 2; count of bases not matched to a gene: 12. The length of the CDR3 is 16 residues. Germline V CDR1 and CDR2: SQVTM, ANQGSEA. CDR3 coding DNA: TGCAGCGTTGTACCGTTCTTGGCGGGGGACACAGATACGCAGTATTTT. It yields the protein CSVVPFLAGDTDTQYF.

This chain connects TRBV6-5 to TRBJ1-3; 7 nucleotides agree with TRBD1. Losses at the gene ends were 7 bases for V and 5 bases for J; bases not matched to a gene: 8. The CDR3 runs 14 residues. In germline, CDR1 is MNHEY, CDR2 SVGAGI. For the CDR3, the DNA is TGTGCCAGCATCCCCGACAGGGCGAGAAACACCATATATTTT. Its protein product is CASIPDRARNTIYF.

The V gene is TRBV20-1, the J gene TRBJ1-1; D gene unclear. The CDR3 consists of 11 residues. V dropped 5 bases and J dropped 1 base, with 5 bases sitting between them. Germline lookup yields CDR1 DFQATT and CDR2 SNEGSKA (reference sequence). This CDR3 is CSASKNTEAFF. For the CDR3, the DNA is TGCAGTGCTTCTAAGAACACTGAAGCTTTCTTT.

The chain employs TRBV28 and TRBJ1-3; D ambiguous. Trimming left V 5 bases short and J 4 bases short, with 6 bases between. The CDR3 length is 12 residues. CDR1 and CDR2 (germline): MDHEN, SYDVKM. The CDR3 is CASSPLGNTIYF. The CDR3 DNA reads as TGTGCCAGCAGTCCACTAGGAAACACCATATATTTT.

V gene TRBV19 combines with J gene TRBJ1-2, with D uncertain. Trimming removed 8 bases at V and 0 bases at J, with 13 bases between. The CDR3 is 14 amino acids. Germline V gene sequence: CDR1 LNHDA, CDR2 SQIVND (reference sequence). The DNA for the CDR3 is TGTGCCAGTGGAGCAAAACCCCCTAACTATGGCTACACCTTC. Its protein is CASGAKPPNYGYTF. The variable domain in full, with the rest retrieved from reference TRBV19 and TRBJ1-2, is DGGITQSPKYLFRKEGQNVTLSCEQNLNHDAMYWYRQDPGQGLRLIYYSQIVNDFQKGDIAEGYSVSREKKESFPLTVTSAQKNPTAFYLCASGAKPPNYGYTFGSGTRLTVV.